Below, 26 T cell receptor beta chains from the same sample are listed, as sequenced in a study of blood T cell repertoires in COVID-19. Generated by immunoSEQ multiplex PCR, the TCRdb table keeps only in-frame clones and is missing some. The sample lists 150,000 to 190,000 clones; roughly nine tenths were seen once. Sequenced sample: peripheral blood. The origin of the receptors is an older woman with acute or convalescent COVID-19.

This chain joins TRBV18 and TRBJ2-3; 13 bases are shared with TRBD2. V lost 6 bases and J lost 5; bases outside the gene matches: 5. The CDR3 is made up of 15 amino acids. Germline CDR1 reads KGHSH; CDR2 reads LQKENI. The CDR3 coding sequence is TGTGCCAGCTCTCTCGGACTAGCGGGGGTAGATACGCAGTATTTT. Translating gives CASSLGLAGVDTQYF.

The chain carries TRBV5-1 and TRBJ2-5; D is possibly TRBD1 (5 bases). V dropped 0 bases and J dropped 5 bases, with 11 bases sitting between them. CDR1 is SGHRS, CDR2 YFSETQ, per germline. The CDR3 has 14 amino acids. The CDR3 region is CASSLEKGRETQYF. The CDR3 nucleotides read TGCGCCAGCAGCTTGGAGAAGGGGCGGGAGACCCAGTACTTC.

The J gene is TRBJ1-2, the V gene TRBV18; 9 bases are a match to TRBD1. The ends lost 3 bases at V and 8 bases at J; junction bases unmatched: 10. The CDR3 is made up of 15 amino acids. Germline V CDR1 and CDR2: KGHSH, LQKENI. CDR3 protein: CASSPSRDRVAGYTF. In DNA form, the CDR3 reads TGTGCCAGCTCACCCTCCAGGGACAGGGTAGCCGGCTACACCTTC.

The chain links TRBV18 to TRBJ2-2; no definite D call. Looked up from germline, CDR1 is KGHSH and CDR2 is LQKENI. This CDR3 is 14 amino acids long. The V gene lost 4 bases and the J gene lost 3 bases, with 9 bases spanning the gap. CDR3 loop: CASSLSVHTGELFF. DNA of the CDR3: TGTGCCAGCTCACTATCCGTTCACACCGGGGAGCTGTTTTTT.

Only one count was recorded for this clone. V gene TRBV5-1 combines with J gene TRBJ2-7; a possible D gene is TRBD1 (5 bases). The CDR3 is 14 amino acids. Germline CDR1 is SGHRS and CDR2 is YFSETQ. V gave up 3 bases and J gave up 0 bases, with 10 bases separating them. As DNA, the CDR3 is TGCGCCAGCAGCTCTGACAGCACCTCCTACGAGCAGTACTTC. It specifies CASSSDSTSYEQYF.

The chain combines TRBV7-2 with TRBJ2-5, with 8 bases matching TRBD1. CDR1 SGHTA and CDR2 FQGNSA come from the germline V gene. The CDR3 is 15 amino acids. The ends lost 2 bases at V and 4 bases at J; junction bases unmatched: 6. This CDR3 is CASSLQWTGRETQYF. The CDR3 DNA reads TGTGCCAGCAGCTTACAATGGACAGGGAGAGAGACCCAGTACTTC.

This chain joins TRBV7-2 and TRBJ2-1, with 14 bases lining up with TRBD2. From germline, CDR1 is SGHTA and CDR2 FQGNSA. CDR3 length equals 15 residues. V lost 5 bases and J lost 7; bases outside the gene matches: 4. In nucleotides, the CDR3 is TGTGCCAGCAGCACCTGGACTAGCGGGGGGAATGAGCAGTTCTTC. It is translated as CASSTWTSGGNEQFF.

The table lists this clone with a few counts. The chain carries TRBV25-1 and TRBJ1-6; D might be TRBD1 (6 bases). CDR3 size: 17 residues. Germline lookup yields CDR1 MGHDK and CDR2 SYGVNS. Trimming left V 4 bases short and J 2 bases short, with 15 bases between. The CDR3 nucleotides read TGTGCCAGCAGTGGCCCAGGGGTGGGGACCTATAATTCACCCCTCCACTTT. Protein product: CASSGPGVGTYNSPLHF.

The chain links TRBV6-6 to TRBJ2-1, with TRBD1 as a possible D gene (6 bases). CDR1 is MNHNY and CDR2 is SVGAGI in the germline V gene (reference sequence). The CDR3 is 15 amino acids. The ends were cut back, 6 bases at V and 7 bases at J, with 19 bases in the middle. The CDR3, as DNA: TGTGCCAGCAGCCCAGGGGCCCTCGCGCTGAATGAGCAGTTCTTC. Encoded protein: CASSPGALALNEQFF.

The chain couples TRBV6-6 to TRBJ1-6; 12 bases align to TRBD1. Germline V gives CDR1 MNHNY, CDR2 SVGAGI (reference sequence). V lost 5 bases to trimming and J lost 6 bases; unmatched junction nucleotides: 8. CDR3 length: 17 residues. In DNA form, the CDR3 reads TGTGCCAGCAGTCGAGTGGGACAGGGGGCGGGTAATTCACCCCTCCACTTT. Translated, it gives CASSRVGQGAGNSPLHF.

The V gene is TRBV6-5, the J gene TRBJ2-3; D is unresolved. Trimming stripped 3 bases from V and 4 bases from J, with 14 bases between. The CDR3 covers 15 residues. Germline CDR1 reads MNHEY; CDR2 reads SVGAGI. The CDR3 region has the DNA TGTGCCAGCAGTTATTCTGTCGGTCATCCAGATACGCAGTATTTT. Translation: CASSYSVGHPDTQYF.

This clone was counted once. V gene TRBV18 combines with J gene TRBJ2-2, with D possibly matching TRBD2 (6 bases). The V and J ends lost 1 base and 6 bases respectively, with 18 bases between them. The CDR3 has 17 residues. Per the germline V gene, CDR1 is KGHSH and CDR2 is LQKENI. The DNA for the CDR3 is TGTGCCAGCTCACCACGGGACTCACTAACACGCGCCGGGGAGCTGTTTTTT. This translates into CASSPRDSLTRAGELFF.

This sequence joins TRBV11-3 and TRBJ1-1, with D possibly TRBD1 on 5 matching bases. V was clipped by 1 base and J by 6 bases, with 9 bases between them. This CDR3 comprises 13 residues. The germline V gene has CDR1 SGHNT and CDR2 YENEEA. The CDR3 DNA sequence: TGTGCCAGCAGCTTAGCCGGGGGGTCTGAAGCTTTCTTT. It is translated as CASSLAGGSEAFF.

The CDR3 DNA follows: TGCGCCAGCAGCGAGGACAGGGGGGATTCACCCCTCCACTTT. Amino acid sequence: CASSEDRGDSPLHF. This chain links TRBV5-1 with TRBJ1-6; 10 bases align to TRBD1. From germline, CDR1 is SGHRS and CDR2 YFSETQ. V was pared by 4 bases and J by 8 bases, with 3 bases of the junction left unmatched. The CDR3 runs to 14 residues.

The chain recombines TRBV19 with TRBJ2-3; perhaps TRBD1 as D (6 bases). The germline CDR1 and CDR2 sequences are LNHDA and SQIVND (reference sequence). With 7 bases removed from V and 10 bases from J, the gap between germline ends came to 15 bases. The CDR3 contains 12 residues. In DNA, the CDR3 is TGTGCCAGTACCAAGGAAGGGGGTCCGCAGTATTTT. Translation gives CASTKEGGPQYF. The full variable domain, its missing parts supplied by reference TRBV19 and TRBJ2-3, is DGGITQSPKYLFRKEGQNVTLSCEQNLNHDAMYWYRQDPGQGLRLIYYSQIVNDFQKGDIAEGYSVSREKKESFPLTVTSAQKNPTAFYLCASTKEGGPQYFGPGTRLTVL.

V and J are TRBV9 and TRBJ2-5; 16 bases line up with TRBD2. CDR3 length: 18 residues. With 4 bases clipped from V and 2 bases from J, the junction kept 8 bases outside the gene matches. Germline lookup yields CDR1 SGDLS and CDR2 YYNGEE. Written as DNA, the CDR3 is TGTGCCAGCAGCCCGCGGGGACTAGCGGGGGGGCTTCAAGAGACCCAGTACTTC. The encoded protein is CASSPRGLAGGLQETQYF. The full variable domain, with the rest looked up from reference TRBV9 and TRBJ2-5, is DSGVTQTPKHLITATGQRVTLRCSPRSGDLSVYWYQQSLDQGLQFLIQYYNGEERAKGNILERFSAQQFPDLHSELNLSSLELGDSALYFCASSPRGLAGGLQETQYFGPGTRLLVL.

The chain couples TRBV6-6 to TRBJ1-1, with D possibly TRBD1 on 6 matching bases. Per the germline V gene, CDR1 is MNHNY and CDR2 is SVGAGI (reference sequence). The CDR3 has 18 residues. V shed 5 bases and J shed 3 bases, with 25 bases lying between them. CDR3 region: CASSRTPPGGGRDTEAFF. The DNA for the CDR3 is TGTGCCAGCAGTCGAACCCCACCCGGGGGCGGGAGGGACACTGAAGCTTTCTTT.

This clone was picked up one time. The V and J genes are TRBV7-2 and TRBJ1-2; the D gene is possibly TRBD1 (5 bases). From germline, CDR1 is SGHTA and CDR2 FQGNSA. CDR3 size: 18 residues. The V end lost 5 bases, the J end lost 0 bases, and 22 bases lay between the germline ends. The CDR3 is CASSPGEGLLSPNYGYTF. Written as DNA, the CDR3 is TGTGCCAGCAGCCCTGGGGAGGGACTCTTATCCCCTAACTATGGCTACACCTTC.

Only a few counts were recorded for this clone. The chain has TRBV18 and TRBJ1-5; tentatively, D is TRBD1 (5 bases). Germline V gene sequence: CDR1 KGHSH, CDR2 LQKENI. Trimming took 2 bases from V and 2 from J, leaving 10 bases between them. The CDR3 is made up of 15 amino acids. The CDR3 sequence: CASSPGGDGNQPQHF. In DNA form, the CDR3 reads TGTGCCAGCTCACCAGGAGGGGATGGCAATCAGCCCCAGCATTTT.

This clone was detected only once. The chain links TRBV9 to TRBJ2-3; TRBD2 matches 13 bases. V shed 3 bases and J 8 bases; nucleotides not matched to a gene: 6. This CDR3 contains 15 residues. Germline V gene lookup returns CDR1 SGDLS and CDR2 YYNGEE. CDR3 in amino acids: CASSAGTSGDGTQYF. Here the CDR3 DNA reads TGTGCCAGCAGCGCAGGGACTAGCGGGGATGGTACGCAGTATTTT.

The gene calls are TRBV5-1 and TRBJ1-1; D is perhaps TRBD1 (5 bases). Germline CDR1 SGHRS, CDR2 YFSETQ. V dropped 3 bases and J dropped 4 bases, with 13 bases sitting between them. CDR3 length: 14 residues. The CDR3, as DNA: TGCGCCAGCAGCTCTTGGACATCAGGCACTGAAGCTTTCTTT. Translated: CASSSWTSGTEAFF.

V gene TRBV6-5 combines with J gene TRBJ1-1; 8 bases are shared with TRBD1. J gave up 5 bases and V 6 bases, and 5 bases lay outside the gene matches. Germline CDR1 and CDR2: MNHEY and SVGAGI. The CDR3 is made up of 13 amino acids. The CDR3 loop reads CASRDRDRTEAFF. The CDR3 nucleotides read TGTGCCAGCAGGGACAGGGATCGGACTGAAGCTTTCTTT.

Comment on this clone: The sample carries other DNA sequences with the same CDR3. The rearrangement uses TRBV20-1 and TRBJ1-2; D unclear. The CDR3 is 11 amino acids. The V gene lost 6 bases and the J gene lost 8 bases, with 13 bases spanning the gap. Germline CDR1 reads DFQATT; CDR2 reads SNEGSKA (reference sequence). The CDR3 loop is CSASPGGGYTF. CDR3 in DNA: TGCAGTGCCTCCCCCGGCGGGGGCTACACCTTC.

The chain employs TRBV7-2 and TRBJ1-3; 7 nucleotides agree with TRBD1. V was clipped by 4 bases and J by 1 base; unmatched bases: 4. The germline V gene encodes CDR1 SGHTA and CDR2 FQGNSA. There are 15 residues in the CDR3. CDR3 nucleotide sequence: TGTGCCAGCAGCTCACAGGGGCAGTCTGGAAACACCATATATTTT. Its translation is CASSSQGQSGNTIYF.

V usage is TRBV28 and J usage is TRBJ1-5; possibly TRBD1 for D (5 bases). Per germline, CDR1 MDHEN and CDR2 SYDVKM. CDR3 length: 14 amino acids. The V end was cut by 2 bases, the J end by 12 bases, with 17 bases between. CDR3 amino acids: CASSLGAPGILQHF. As DNA, the CDR3 is TGTGCCAGCAGTTTAGGGGCTCCGGGCATTCTCCAGCATTTT.

This rearrangement joins TRBV3-1 (or the pseudogene TRBV3-2) to TRBJ1-1; 7 bases agree with TRBD1. The CDR3 is made up of 15 amino acids. Per germline, CDR1 LGHDT and CDR2 YNNKEL (reference sequence). V gave up 4 bases and J gave up 1 base; unmatched junction bases: 6. The DNA for the CDR3 is TGTGCCAGCAGCCCCGAAACAGGGGCGAACACTGAAGCTTTCTTT. Residues: CASSPETGANTEAFF.